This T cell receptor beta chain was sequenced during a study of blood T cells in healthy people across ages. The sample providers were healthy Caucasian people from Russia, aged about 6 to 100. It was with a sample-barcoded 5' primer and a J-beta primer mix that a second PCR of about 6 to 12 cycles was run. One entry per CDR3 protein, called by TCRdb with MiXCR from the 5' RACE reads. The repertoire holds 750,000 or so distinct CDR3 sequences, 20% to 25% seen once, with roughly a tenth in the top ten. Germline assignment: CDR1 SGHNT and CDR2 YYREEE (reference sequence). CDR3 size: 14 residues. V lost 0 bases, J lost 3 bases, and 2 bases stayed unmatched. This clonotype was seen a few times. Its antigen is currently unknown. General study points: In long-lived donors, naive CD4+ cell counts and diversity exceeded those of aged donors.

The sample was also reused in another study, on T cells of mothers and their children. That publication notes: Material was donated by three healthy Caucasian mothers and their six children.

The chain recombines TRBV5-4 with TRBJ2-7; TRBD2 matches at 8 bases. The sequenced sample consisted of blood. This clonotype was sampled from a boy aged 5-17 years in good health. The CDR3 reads CASSLDGTSYEQYF. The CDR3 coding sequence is TGTGCCAGCAGCTTGGATGGGACTAGCTACGAGCAGTACTTC.